The TCR beta chain under discussion was sequenced for a study of T cell repertoires in cytomegalovirus infection. Via MiXCR, TCRdb re-called the reads, giving one row per CDR3 protein. The data show about 37,000 distinct CDR3 sequences, with 52% seen just once and around 90% held by the top ten. This clonotype was detected only a few times. What it binds is not known. V gave up 6 bases and J gave up 5 bases; unmatched junction bases: 14. The CDR3 length is 16 residues. CDR1 is MNHEY, CDR2 SVGEGT, per germline. The chain carries TRBV6-2 or TRBV6-3 and TRBJ2-3; 7 bases line up with TRBD1. The TCR sequence derives from a human donor in good health (CMV status not recorded). Some clones in this sample may be carry-over from other donors' samples. Sequenced here: CD8+ T cells from cultured PBMCs, sampled from culture after CMV antigen stimulation. CDR3 sequence: CASRTRQGFYRDTQYF. The CDR3 DNA follows: TGTGCCAGCAGAACGAGACAGGGTTTTTACCGAGATACGCAGTATTTT.